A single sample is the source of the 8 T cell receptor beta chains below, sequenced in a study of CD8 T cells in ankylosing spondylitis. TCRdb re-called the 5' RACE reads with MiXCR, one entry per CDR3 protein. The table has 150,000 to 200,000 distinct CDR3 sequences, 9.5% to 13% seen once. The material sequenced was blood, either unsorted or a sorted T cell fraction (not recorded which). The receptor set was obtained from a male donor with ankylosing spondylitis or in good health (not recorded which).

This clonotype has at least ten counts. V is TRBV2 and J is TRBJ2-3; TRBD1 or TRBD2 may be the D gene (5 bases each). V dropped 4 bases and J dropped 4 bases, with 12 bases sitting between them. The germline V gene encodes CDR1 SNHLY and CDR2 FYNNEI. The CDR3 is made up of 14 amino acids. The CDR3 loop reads CASSAWSGPDTQYF. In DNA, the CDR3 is TGTGCCAGCAGTGCATGGTCGGGGCCAGATACGCAGTATTTT. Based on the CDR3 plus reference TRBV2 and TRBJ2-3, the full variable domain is EPEVTQTPSHQVTQMGQEVILRCVPISNHLYFYWYRQILGQKVEFLVSFYNNEISEKSEIFDDQFSVERPDGSNFTLKIRSTKLEDSAMYFCASSAWSGPDTQYFGPGTRLTVL.

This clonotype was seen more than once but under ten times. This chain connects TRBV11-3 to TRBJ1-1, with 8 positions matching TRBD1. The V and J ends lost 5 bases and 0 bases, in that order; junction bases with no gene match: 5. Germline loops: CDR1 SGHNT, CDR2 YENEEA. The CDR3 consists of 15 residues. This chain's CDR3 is CASSTGGGLNTEAFF. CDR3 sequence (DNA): TGTGCCAGCAGCACAGGGGGGGGTCTGAACACTGAAGCTTTCTTT.

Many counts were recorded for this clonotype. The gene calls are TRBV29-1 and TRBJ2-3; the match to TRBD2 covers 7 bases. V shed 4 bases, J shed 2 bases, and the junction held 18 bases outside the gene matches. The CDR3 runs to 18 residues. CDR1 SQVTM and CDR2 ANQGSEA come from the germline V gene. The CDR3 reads CSVVGWSQNRGDTDTQYF. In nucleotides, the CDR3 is TGCAGCGTTGTCGGTTGGTCCCAAAATCGGGGGGACACAGATACGCAGTATTTT.

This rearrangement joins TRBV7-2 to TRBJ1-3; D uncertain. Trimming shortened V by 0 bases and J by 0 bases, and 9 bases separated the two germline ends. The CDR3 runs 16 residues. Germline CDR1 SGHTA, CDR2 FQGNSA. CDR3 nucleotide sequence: TGTGCCAGCAGCTTAGCCAGGTCGGCCTCTGGAAACACCATATATTTT. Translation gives CASSLARSASGNTIYF.

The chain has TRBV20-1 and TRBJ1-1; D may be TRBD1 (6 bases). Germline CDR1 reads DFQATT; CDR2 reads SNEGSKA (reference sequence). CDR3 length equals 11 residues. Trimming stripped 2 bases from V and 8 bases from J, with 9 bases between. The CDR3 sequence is CSARWTAEAFF. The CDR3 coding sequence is TGCAGTGCTAGATGGACAGCCGAAGCTTTCTTT.

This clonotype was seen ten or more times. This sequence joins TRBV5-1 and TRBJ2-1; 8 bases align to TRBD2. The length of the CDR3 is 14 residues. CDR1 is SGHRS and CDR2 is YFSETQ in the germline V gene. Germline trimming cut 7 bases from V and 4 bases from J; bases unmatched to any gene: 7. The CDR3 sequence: CASSTSGPYNEQFF. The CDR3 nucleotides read TGCGCCAGCTCCACTAGCGGACCTTACAATGAGCAGTTCTTC.

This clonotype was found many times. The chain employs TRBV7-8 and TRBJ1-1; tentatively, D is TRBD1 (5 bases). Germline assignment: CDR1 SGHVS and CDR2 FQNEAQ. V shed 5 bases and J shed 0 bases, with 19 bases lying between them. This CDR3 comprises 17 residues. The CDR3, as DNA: TGTGCCAGCAGCCTGAATGGGGCTTCGATCATGAACACTGAAGCTTTCTTT. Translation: CASSLNGASIMNTEAFF.

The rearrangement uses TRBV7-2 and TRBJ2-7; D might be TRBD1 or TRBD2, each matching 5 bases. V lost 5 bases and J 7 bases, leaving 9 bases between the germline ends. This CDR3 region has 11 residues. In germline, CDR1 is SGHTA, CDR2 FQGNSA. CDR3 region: CASSQGEEQYF. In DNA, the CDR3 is TGTGCCAGCAGCCAAGGGGAGGAGCAGTACTTC.